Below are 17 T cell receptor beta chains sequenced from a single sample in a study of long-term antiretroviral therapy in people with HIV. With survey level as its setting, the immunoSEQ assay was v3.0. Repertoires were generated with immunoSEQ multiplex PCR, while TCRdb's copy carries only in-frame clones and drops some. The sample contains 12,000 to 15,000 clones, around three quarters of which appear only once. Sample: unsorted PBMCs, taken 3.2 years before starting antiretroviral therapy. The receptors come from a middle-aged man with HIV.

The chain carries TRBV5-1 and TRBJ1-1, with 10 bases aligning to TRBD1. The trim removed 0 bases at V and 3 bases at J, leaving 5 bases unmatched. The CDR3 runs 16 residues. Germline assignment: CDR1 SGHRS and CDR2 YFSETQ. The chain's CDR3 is CASSLAPGQGDTEAFF. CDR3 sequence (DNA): TGCGCCAGCAGCTTGGCCCCCGGACAGGGGGACACTGAAGCTTTCTTT.

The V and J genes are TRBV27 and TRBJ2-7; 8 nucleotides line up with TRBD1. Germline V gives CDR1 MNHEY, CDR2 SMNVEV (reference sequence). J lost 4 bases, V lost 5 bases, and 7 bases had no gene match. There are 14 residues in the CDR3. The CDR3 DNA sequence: TGTGCCAGCAGTACAACTCGACAGGGGTACGAGCAGTACTTC. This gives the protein CASSTTRQGYEQYF.

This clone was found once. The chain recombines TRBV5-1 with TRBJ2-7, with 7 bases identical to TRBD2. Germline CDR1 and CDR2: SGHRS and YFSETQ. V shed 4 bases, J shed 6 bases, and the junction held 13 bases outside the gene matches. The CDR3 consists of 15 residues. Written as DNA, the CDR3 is TGCGCCAGCAGCCGGGGAAGCGGGAATGAGGGCGAGCAGTACTTC. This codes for CASSRGSGNEGEQYF.

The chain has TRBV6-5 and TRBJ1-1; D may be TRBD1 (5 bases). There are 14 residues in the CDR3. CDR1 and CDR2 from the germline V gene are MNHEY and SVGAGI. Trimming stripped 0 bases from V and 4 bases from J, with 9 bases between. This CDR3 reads CASSYSVGGTEAFF. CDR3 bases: TGTGCCAGCAGTTACTCGGTGGGGGGCACTGAAGCTTTCTTT.

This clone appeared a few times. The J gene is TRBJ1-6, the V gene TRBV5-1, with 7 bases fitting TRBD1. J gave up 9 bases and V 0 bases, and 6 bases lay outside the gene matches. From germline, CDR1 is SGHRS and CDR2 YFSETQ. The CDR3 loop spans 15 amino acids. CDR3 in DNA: TGCGCCAGCAGCTTGGGACAGGGCTCGGGTTCACCCCTCCACTTT. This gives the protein CASSLGQGSGSPLHF.

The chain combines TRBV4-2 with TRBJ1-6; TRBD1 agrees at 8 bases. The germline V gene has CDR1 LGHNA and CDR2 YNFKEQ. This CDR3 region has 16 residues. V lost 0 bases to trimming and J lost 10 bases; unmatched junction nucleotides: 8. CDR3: CASSQDLGQGGSPLHF. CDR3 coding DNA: TGTGCCAGCAGCCAAGATCTTGGACAGGGTGGGTCACCCCTCCACTTT.

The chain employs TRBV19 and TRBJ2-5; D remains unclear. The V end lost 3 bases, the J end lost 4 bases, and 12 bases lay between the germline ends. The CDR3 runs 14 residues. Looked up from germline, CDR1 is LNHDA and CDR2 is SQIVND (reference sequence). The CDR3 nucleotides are TGTGCCAGTAGTATTCAGCAGGACGGAGAGACCCAGTACTTC. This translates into CASSIQQDGETQYF.

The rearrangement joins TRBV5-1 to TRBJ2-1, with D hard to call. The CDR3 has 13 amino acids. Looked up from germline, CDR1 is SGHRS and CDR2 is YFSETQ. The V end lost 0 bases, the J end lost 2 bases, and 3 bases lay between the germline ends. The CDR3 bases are TGCGCCAGCAGCTTGGCACCCTACAATGAGCAGTTCTTC. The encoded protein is CASSLAPYNEQFF.

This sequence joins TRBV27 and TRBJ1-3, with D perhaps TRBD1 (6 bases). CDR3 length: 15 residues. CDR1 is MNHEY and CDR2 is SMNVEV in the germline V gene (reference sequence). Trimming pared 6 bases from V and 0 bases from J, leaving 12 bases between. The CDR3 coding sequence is TGTGCCAGCAGCTATTCAGGGGCCTCTGGAAACACCATATATTTT. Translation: CASSYSGASGNTIYF.

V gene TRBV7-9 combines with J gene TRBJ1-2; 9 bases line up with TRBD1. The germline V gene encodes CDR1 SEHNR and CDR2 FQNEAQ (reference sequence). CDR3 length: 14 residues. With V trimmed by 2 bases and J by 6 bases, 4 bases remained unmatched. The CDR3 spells CASSLPGQGNGYTF. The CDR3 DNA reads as TGTGCCAGCAGCTTACCGGGACAGGGAAATGGCTACACCTTC.

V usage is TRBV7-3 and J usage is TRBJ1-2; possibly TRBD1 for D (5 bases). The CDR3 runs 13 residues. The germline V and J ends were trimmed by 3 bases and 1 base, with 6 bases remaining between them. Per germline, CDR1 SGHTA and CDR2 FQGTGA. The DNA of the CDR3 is TGTGCCAGCAGCTTGGGGGTTAACTATGGCTACACCTTC. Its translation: CASSLGVNYGYTF.

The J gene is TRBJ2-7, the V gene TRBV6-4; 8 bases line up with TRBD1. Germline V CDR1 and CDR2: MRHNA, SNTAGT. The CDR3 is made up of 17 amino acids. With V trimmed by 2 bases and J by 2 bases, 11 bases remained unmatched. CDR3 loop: CASSDRGTRDRTYEQYF. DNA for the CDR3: TGTGCCAGCAGTGACAGGGGAACCCGGGACAGGACCTACGAGCAGTACTTC.

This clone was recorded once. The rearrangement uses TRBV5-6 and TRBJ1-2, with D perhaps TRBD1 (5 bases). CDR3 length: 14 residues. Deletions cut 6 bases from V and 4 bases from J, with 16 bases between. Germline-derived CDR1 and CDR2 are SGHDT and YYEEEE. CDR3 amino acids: CASNRQFDTYGYTF. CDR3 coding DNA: TGTGCCAGCAACCGACAGTTCGACACCTATGGCTACACCTTC. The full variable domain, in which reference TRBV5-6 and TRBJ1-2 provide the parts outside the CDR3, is DAGVTQSPTHLIKTRGQQVTLRCSPKSGHDTVSWYQQALGQGPQFIFQYYEEEERQRGNFPDRFSGHQFPNYSSELNVNALLLGDSALYLCASNRQFDTYGYTFGSGTRLTVV.

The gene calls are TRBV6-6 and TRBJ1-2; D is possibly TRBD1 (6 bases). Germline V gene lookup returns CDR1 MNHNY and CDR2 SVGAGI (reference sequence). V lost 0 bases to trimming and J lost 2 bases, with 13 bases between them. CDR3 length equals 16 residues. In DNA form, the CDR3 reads TGTGCCAGCAGTTACTCGCGGGGGGCGAAGAACTATGGCTACACCTTC. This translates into CASSYSRGAKNYGYTF.

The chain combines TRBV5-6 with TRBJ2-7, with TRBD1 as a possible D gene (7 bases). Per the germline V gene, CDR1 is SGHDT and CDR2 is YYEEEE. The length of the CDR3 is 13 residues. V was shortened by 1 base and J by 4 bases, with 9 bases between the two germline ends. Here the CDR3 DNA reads TGTGCCAGCAGCTTGCAGGGGGGATACGAGCAGTACTTC. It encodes CASSLQGGYEQYF.

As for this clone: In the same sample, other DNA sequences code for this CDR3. CDR3 residues: CASSPGTSNNEQFF. The CDR3 nucleotides are TGTGCCAGCAGCCCCGGGACTAGTAACAATGAGCAGTTCTTC. The chain is built from TRBV7-3 and TRBJ2-1, with 8 bases that match TRBD2. J was trimmed by 5 bases and V by 5 bases; bases with no gene match: 5. The CDR3 extends over 14 amino acids. Germline lookup yields CDR1 SGHTA and CDR2 FQGTGA.

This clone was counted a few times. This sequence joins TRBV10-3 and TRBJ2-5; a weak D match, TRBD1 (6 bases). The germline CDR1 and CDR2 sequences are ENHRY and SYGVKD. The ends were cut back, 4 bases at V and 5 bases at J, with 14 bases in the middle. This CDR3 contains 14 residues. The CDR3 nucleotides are TGTGCCATCAGTGGAGGCAGGGGTTCTGAGACCCAGTACTTC. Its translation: CAISGGRGSETQYF.